This TCR beta chain was recovered during a study of T-cell memory formation after mild COVID-19. Points on this clonotype: The antigen remains unidentified.

TCRdb re-analysed the 5' RACE reads in MiXCR, keeping a single row per CDR3 protein. The top ten clones hold 22% of a sample with under 350,000 distinct CDR3 sequences, roughly 15% of them seen once. Whole-study findings and limits: For second-wave clones that peaked at day 37, SARS-CoV-2 specificity went unverified. Researchers found some responding clones in pre-infection memory, a sign that cross-reactive memory joined.

The TCR comes from a man aged 18-30 years who had mild COVID-19 (a few samples of this study predate the infection). Cell type and time point are not known. Specimen: PBMCs or a T cell subset sorted from them (not recorded which).

The CDR3 reads CASRTTGSDEQYF. In nucleotides, the CDR3 is TGTGCCAGCAGAACTACAGGGTCCGACGAGCAGTACTTC. This chain uses TRBV11-2 with TRBJ2-7, with a possible D match to TRBD1 (6 bases). The CDR3 covers 13 residues. Trimming removed 6 bases from V and 5 bases from J, with 14 bases in between. CDR1 and CDR2 (germline): SGHAT, FQNNGV.